This TCR beta chain stems from a study of vaccination effects on CD4 cells after COVID-19 (dated by TCRdb to about 2022). For the wider study: Two doses of either the BNT162b2 or the mRNA-1273 mRNA SARS-CoV-2 vaccine were administered to participants. A total of more than 8 COVID-19 convalescent patients and a few SARS-CoV-2-naive healthy vaccine recipients were included in the full study. The study compared SARS-CoV-2 spike-specific CD4+ TCR repertoires before and after mRNA vaccination in COVID-19 convalescent patients and infection-naive vaccine recipients. Cultures from other donors in the study were sequenced using the Oncomine TCR Beta short-read assay on an Illumina iSeq 100.

As regards this clone: Its antigen has not been determined. The sample holds no much larger clone one base away, and base qualities are not on file.

The library was generated by the immunoSEQ multiplex PCR assay. TCR beta CDR3 sequencing was performed on DNA from the cultured, isolated CD4+ T cells. The original methods were these. Non-productive TCR sequences were removed and reads were trimmed to the CDR3 region, keeping CDR3s of at least 7 amino acids. Antigen-specific clonotypes were identified with the MANAFEST web app by comparing expansion in peptide wells against reference cultures. For clones to be considered positive, expansion at FDR<0.05 versus reference and all other wells, an odds ratio above 5, and a frequency above 0.1% in two replicate wells were required. Cross-reactive clonotypes were defined as significantly expanded in SARS-CoV-2 spike wells and in at least one common cold coronavirus spike condition. Levenshtein distance calculated with the stringdist R package was used to assess CDR3 similarity, and unrooted trees were constructed with ape in R 3.6.1. What TCRdb holds here is the immuneACCESS table cut down to in-frame rearrangements. Part of the clones is not present; checked against another copy, under half of the missing clones reflect an unresolved V gene, and the others are unexplained. V and J calls and clone size are those listed in that table; D and trimming were worked out from the DNA. This sample lists 30,000 to 40,000 clones; more than 70% were detected once. The ten biggest clones cover around 27% of the sample.

In the ViraFEST assay, PBMC were stimulated with viral peptide pools, and antigen-specific CD4+ T cell clonotypes were then identified by expansion using TCR sequencing. After approximately eleven days of culture, CD4+ T cells were isolated with the EasySep CD4+ T cell isolation kit. None of the healthy vaccine recipients had a prior SARS-CoV-2 infection, which was confirmed by nucleocapsid antibody tests that came back negative both before and after vaccination. Two million PBMC per well were cultured in IMDM with about 5.4% human AB serum, 10 IU/ml IL-2 and gentamicin, plus 10 ug/ml peptides. On days 3 and 7, half of the culture medium was replaced with fresh IL-2-containing medium. Each peptide stimulation condition was cultured in triplicate wells unless otherwise noted. PBMC were separated from whole blood using Ficoll-Paque Plus gradient centrifugation and were then either cryopreserved at -140C or used fresh. The overlapping peptide pools covered the spike proteins of SARS-CoV-2 and of the common cold coronaviruses HCoV-NL63, HCoV-OC43 and HCoV-229E. Genomic DNA was extracted from cultured CD4+ T cells with the QIAamp micro DNA kit.

The germline V gene specifies MRHNA as CDR1 and SNTAGT as CDR2. Ends trimmed: V by 2 bases, J by 4 bases; bases unmatched to a gene: 7. The CDR3, from cysteine to phenylalanine, totals 15 residues. Just the 45-base CDR3 DNA is kept, in frame starting at base 1. Broader findings and caveats from the paper: Clones induced by infection and clones induced by vaccination both contracted markedly at late timepoints after vaccination, which fits with T cell responses waning over time. In healthy vaccine recipients, vaccine-induced clones were almost all SARS-CoV-2 mono-reactive, with only 1 of 255 being cross-reactive with common cold coronaviruses. The study was limited by a small number of convalescent patients, and early post-infection timepoints were lacking.

The sequenced sample was CD4+ T cells from PBMCs cultured with HCoV-OC43 spike peptides, obtained before COVID-19 vaccination. The sample's cell subset or site label, decoded: HCoV-OC43 spike overlapping peptide pool stimulation. The chain joins TRBV6-4 to TRBJ1-2; 7 of the junction bases match TRBD1. The clonotype was recovered from a human donor who received a COVID-19 vaccine. The CDR3: CASSDDERDSYGYTF. Here is the DNA: TGTGCCAGCAGTGACGATGAGAGGGACAGCTATGGCTACACCTTC.